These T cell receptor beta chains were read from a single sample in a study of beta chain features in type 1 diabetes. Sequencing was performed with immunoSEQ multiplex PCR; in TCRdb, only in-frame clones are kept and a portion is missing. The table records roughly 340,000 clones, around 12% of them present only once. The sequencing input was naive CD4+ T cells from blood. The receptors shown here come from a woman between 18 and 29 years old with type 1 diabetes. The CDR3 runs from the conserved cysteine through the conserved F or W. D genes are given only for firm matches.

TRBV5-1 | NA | CASSPGDSYEQYF
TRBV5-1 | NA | CASSLQLSGANVLTF
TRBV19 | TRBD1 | CASSPRDRAYGYTF
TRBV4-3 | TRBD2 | CASSQDRGRATDTQYF
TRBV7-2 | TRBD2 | CASSLVASGGEYNEQFF
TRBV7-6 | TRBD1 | CASSFGGTGGASTDTQYF
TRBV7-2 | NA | CASSLGAVKETQYF
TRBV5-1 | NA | CASSSRTSPGHEQFF
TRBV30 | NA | CAWSGSAEQYF
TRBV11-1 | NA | CASSPGTGSYNEQFF
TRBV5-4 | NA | CASSPGGGADTQYF
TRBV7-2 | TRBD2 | CASSLLAGATPGYNEQFF
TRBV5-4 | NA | CASSGTGTTETQYF
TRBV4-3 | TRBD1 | CASSQDLTGAFYGYTF
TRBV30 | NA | CAWSAGRDTEAFF
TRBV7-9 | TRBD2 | CASSLEGGIGPYEQYF
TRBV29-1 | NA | CSVEGRQGVHEQYF
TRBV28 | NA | CASGLMGRMGSTEAFF
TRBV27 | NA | CASRAYRGGANVLTF
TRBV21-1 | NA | CASRSGVFYEQYF
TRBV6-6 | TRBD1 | CASSPGTVSYEQYF
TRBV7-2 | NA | CASSFSQGVDYGYTF
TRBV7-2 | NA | CASSFNPGQETQYF
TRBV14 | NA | CASSPGVYGYTF
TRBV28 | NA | CASRDTRGRQTQYF
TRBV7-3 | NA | CASSLKGDTEAFF
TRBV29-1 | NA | CSVERVAAPDTQYF
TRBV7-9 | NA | CASSSQENTEAFF
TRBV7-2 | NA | CASSLPRVSEAFF
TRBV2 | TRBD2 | CATTREGRGLNTQYF
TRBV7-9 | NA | CASSSSLGQPRHSPLHF
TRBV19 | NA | CASRGTRDWEQFF
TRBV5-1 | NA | CASSLGLASSYEQYF
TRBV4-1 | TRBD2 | CASSHLRARTRMYNEQFF
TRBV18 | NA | CASSSPGVVETQYF
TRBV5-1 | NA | CASSLGQGMGETQYF
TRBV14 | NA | CASSPGEPRSNQPQHF
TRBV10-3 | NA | CAISDGETQYF
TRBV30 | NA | CAWSRSSYNEQFF
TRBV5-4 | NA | CASSLEGVGSPLHF
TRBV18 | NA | CASSQFRENTEAFF
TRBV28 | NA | CASSLKPRTEAFF
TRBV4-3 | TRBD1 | CASSQDWDRVAYEQYF
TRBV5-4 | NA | CASSGQRNTGELFF
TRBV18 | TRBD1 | CASSPPKGQGPTEAFF
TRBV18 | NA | CASSLLEGQIFNSPLHF
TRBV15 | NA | CATSRDPDYEQYF